This T cell receptor (beta chain) was recorded in a study of T cells in tuberculosis listed by TCRdb under 2018. With respect to the entire study: To characterize T cells specific for the mycobacterial lipid antigen glucose monomycolate (GMM), the study used CD1B tetramers together with high-throughput TCR immunosequencing. A South African clinical cohort compared IGRA-negative adolescents, IGRA-positive adolescents with latent tuberculosis and adults with active tuberculosis, some 10 per group. The investigation overall reported the following: With the diverse GMM-specific repertoire as input, a classifier achieved 80% to 90% accuracy (AUROC around 0.88), whereas GEM motif frequencies as input gave 55% to 75% accuracy. Clinical samples were selected based on the availability of cryopreserved specimens, with adults included as active tuberculosis cases and adolescents included as controls. Shorter CDR3-alpha lengths in active tuberculosis patients partly drove the smaller NN-distances, and the TCR-beta difference was not statistically significant. Compared with IGRA-negative controls, TCR-alpha repertoires from active tuberculosis had smaller mean NN-distances to GMM-specific TCRs, which suggests that these TCRs underwent clonal expansion.

At study entry, adolescents were screened for latent tuberculosis infection using a tuberculin skin test and the QuantiFERON-TB GOLD In-Tube IGRA. Immunosequencing was performed on unsorted cryopreserved PBMC, with about 100,000 T cells per clinical donor covered on average. Eleven high schools in the Worcester region of the Western Cape, South Africa, served as enrollment sites for adolescents aged 12 to 18 years. Ten or so M. tuberculosis-infected and some ten uninfected adolescents were selected with matching for age and sex. For the adolescents, PBMC were isolated by density centrifugation from freshly drawn heparinized blood and then cryopreserved. The immunoSEQ multiplex PCR assay was used to generate TCR libraries, with TCR-beta and/or TCR-alpha/delta assays applied to each sample. The amplified TCR libraries were sequenced on the Illumina high-throughput platform. The paper's processing steps were these. Clustering and dimensionality reduction relied on pairwise TCRdist distances among GMM-specific receptors from T cells that were either sorted ex vivo or expanded in vitro. Each clinical repertoire received a mean NN-distance score, defined as the average TCRdist to the nearest 10% of tetramer-positive reference sequences. GEM TCR motif frequency was calculated as the fraction of unique TCRs that matched known GEM sequences in V/J usage and CDR3 length. Active tuberculosis was classified by linear discriminant analysis with leave-one-out cross-validation, implemented in scikit-learn. This immuneACCESS table, as held by TCRdb, lists in-frame sequences with V and J called but not all clones. Of the missing ones, under half trace to an unresolved V gene in checked studies; the others have no known cause. The D gene and trimming were derived from the DNA, and the V and J assignments and clone size from that table. The sample contains about 24,000 clones, roughly 95% of them found a single time. Less than 10% of the sample is held by the ten biggest clonotypes.

The CDR3 holds 14 amino acids from the cysteine to the phenylalanine. The read is trimmed to its CDR3 DNA, 42 bases read in frame from base 1. The germline V gene gives CDR1 as SNHLY and CDR2 as FYNNEI. V and J are truncated by 2 bases and 4 bases respectively, leaving an intervening sequence of 10 bases. As regards this clone: No cognate antigen has been identified for it. Base qualities are not recorded, but no much larger clone differs from it by a single base.

The V and J segments used are TRBV2 and TRBJ2-3; there is no confident call for the D gene. Material for sequencing was PBMCs. The origin of this receptor is a donor under 30 with latent tuberculosis or without tuberculosis infection. Here is the DNA: TGTGCCAGCAGTGAAAGTAATAGCCCAGATACGCAGTATTTT. Translated, this gives CASSESNSPDTQYF.